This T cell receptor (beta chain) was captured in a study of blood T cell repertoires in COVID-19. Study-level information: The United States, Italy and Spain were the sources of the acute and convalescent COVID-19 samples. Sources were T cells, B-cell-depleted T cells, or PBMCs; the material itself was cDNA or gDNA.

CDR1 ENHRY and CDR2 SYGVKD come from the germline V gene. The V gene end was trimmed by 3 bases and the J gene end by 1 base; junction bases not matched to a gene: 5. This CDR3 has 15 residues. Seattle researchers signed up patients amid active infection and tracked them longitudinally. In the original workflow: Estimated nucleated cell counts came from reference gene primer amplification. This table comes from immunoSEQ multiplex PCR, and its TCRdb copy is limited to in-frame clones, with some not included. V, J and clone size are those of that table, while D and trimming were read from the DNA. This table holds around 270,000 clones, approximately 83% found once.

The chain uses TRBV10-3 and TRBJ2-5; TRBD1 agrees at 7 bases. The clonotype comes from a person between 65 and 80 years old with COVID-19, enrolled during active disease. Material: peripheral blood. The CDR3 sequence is CAISDGTESQETQYF. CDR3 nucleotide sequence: TGTGCCATCAGTGACGGGACAGAAAGCCAAGAGACCCAGTACTTC.